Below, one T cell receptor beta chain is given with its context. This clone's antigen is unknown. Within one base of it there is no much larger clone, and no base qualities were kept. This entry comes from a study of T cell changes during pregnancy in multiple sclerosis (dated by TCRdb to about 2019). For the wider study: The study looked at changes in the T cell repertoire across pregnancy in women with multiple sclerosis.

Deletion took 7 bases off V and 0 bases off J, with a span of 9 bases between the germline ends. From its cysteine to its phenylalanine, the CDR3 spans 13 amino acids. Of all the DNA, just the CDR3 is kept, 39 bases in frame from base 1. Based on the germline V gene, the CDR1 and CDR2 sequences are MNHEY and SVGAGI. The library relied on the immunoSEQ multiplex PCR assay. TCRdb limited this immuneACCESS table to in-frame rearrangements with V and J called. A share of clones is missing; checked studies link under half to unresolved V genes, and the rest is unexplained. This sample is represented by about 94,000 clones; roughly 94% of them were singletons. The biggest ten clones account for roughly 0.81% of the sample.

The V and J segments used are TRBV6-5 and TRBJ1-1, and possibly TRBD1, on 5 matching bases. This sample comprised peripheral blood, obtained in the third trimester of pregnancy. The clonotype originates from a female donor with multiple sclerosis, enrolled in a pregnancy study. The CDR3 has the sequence CASKRQMNTEAFF. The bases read TGTGCCAGCAAACGACAGATGAACACTGAAGCTTTCTTT.